This entry is about one TCR beta chain. Only one count was recorded for this clone. Its antigen target is currently unknown. No quality values exist for individual bases; no much larger clone is one base distant. This sample is part of a study of blood T cell repertoires in COVID-19 (dated by TCRdb to 2019 to 2021). Broadly, across the study: Collaborator samples came from the United States, Italy and Spain and covered acute and convalescent phases of COVID-19. The dataset comprised deeply sampled blood TCRbeta repertoires from subjects exposed to, actively infected with, or recovered from COVID-19. Samples came from the ongoing ImmuneRACE study (first 160 participants) plus 1,254 subjects from 6 global collaborators. HLA class I and class II types, where available, came from metadata supplied by the sample provider rather than from assay-based typing. The repertoires were made available in a free public database intended to serve as a resource for research on the immune response to SARS-CoV-2. Nearly every sample came with metadata listing a de-identified subject ID, COVID-19 status, age in years and sex. The prospective study material was composed of cDNA or gDNA derived from T cells, B-cell-depleted T cells, or PBMCs. The full study reports these points: Clinical and demographic metadata were provided uncurated, with the amount varying by source and participant.

Collaborating institutions collected whole blood in K2EDTA tubes following their own protocols. For TCRbeta analysis, collaborator samples were shipped as frozen whole blood, as isolated PBMCs, or as DNA extracted from either sample type. TCRbeta CDR3 regions were amplified from genomic DNA by means of the immunoSEQ Assay, a bias-controlled multiplex PCR. The published analysis was carried out like this. Nucleated cell counts per sample were estimated from amplification of reference gene primers within the assay. To quantify the absolute abundance of each unique TCRbeta CDR3 rearrangement, sequence reads were collapsed and filtered. For each sample, productive Simpson clonality was calculated by taking the square root of Simpson's diversity index across productive rearrangements. The table comes from immuneACCESS by way of TCRdb, which keeps in-frame sequences with V and J called. Part of the clones is missing from these tables; in studies checked, under half for an unresolved V gene and the rest for unknown reasons. The DNA was the basis for D and trimming; V, J and clone size are from that table. The sample table contains more than 150,000 clones; only one count was recorded for approximately 86% of them. Clones ranked in the top ten supply around 8.2% of the sample.

Reading the germline V gene (reference sequence) gives CDR1 LNHDA and CDR2 SQIVND. V was cut back by 1 base and J by 2 bases, leaving a gap of 8 bases between them. The CDR3 goes from the cysteine to the phenylalanine over 14 residues. CDR3 DNA is the only sequence kept; it has 42 bases, read in frame from the first base. The sequencing sample was made of peripheral blood. The clonotype was recovered from a man in his 60s with acute or convalescent COVID-19. The sequence links TRBV19 to TRBJ1-2; possibly the D gene is TRBD1, per 5 matching bases. The base sequence is TGTGCCAGTAGTATAGCAGGGTACAACTATGGCTACACCTTC. Translated, it reads CASSIAGYNYGYTF.